This T cell receptor (beta chain) was recovered during a study of T cells after yellow fever vaccination. TCRdb re-called the 5' RACE reads through MiXCR, storing one row per CDR3 protein. This table holds more than 30,000 distinct CDR3 sequences, more than 6.5% found once. Germline trimming cut 1 base from V and 8 bases from J; bases unmatched to any gene: 9. Germline values: CDR1 SGHTA, CDR2 FQGTGA. The CDR3 has 17 amino acids. This clonotype was seen ten or more times. The source of this sequence is a man aged 18 to 35 who received the YFV17D yellow fever vaccine. The sequencing here drew on PBMCs, either bulk or a sorted T-cell subset (CD4+, CD8+, memory, or dextramer-sorted; not recorded which), taken on the day of the first yellow fever vaccination. This rearrangement joins TRBV7-3 to TRBJ2-1; 12 bases line up with TRBD1. The CDR3 is CASSLSFPGTGGDEQFF. CDR3 DNA sequence: TGTGCCAGCAGCTTAAGCTTTCCCGGGACAGGGGGCGATGAGCAGTTCTTC.